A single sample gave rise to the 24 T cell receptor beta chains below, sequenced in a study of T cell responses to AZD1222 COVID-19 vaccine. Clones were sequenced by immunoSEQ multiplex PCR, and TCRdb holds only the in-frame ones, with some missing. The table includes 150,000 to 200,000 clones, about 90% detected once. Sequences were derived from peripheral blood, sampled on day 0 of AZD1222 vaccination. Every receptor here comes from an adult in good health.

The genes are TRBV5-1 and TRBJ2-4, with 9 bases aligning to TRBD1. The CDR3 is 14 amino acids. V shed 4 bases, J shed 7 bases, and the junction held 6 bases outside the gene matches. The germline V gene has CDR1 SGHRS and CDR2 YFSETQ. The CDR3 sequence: CASSPTGGSNIQYF. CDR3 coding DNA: TGCGCCAGCAGCCCAACAGGGGGCAGTAACATTCAGTACTTC.

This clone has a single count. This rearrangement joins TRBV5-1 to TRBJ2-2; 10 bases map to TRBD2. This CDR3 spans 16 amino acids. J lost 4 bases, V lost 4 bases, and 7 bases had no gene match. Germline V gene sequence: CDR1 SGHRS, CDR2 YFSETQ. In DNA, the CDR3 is TGCGCCAGCAGCCTAGAGCGGGGGGGCGGCACCGGGGAGCTGTTTTTT. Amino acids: CASSLERGGGTGELFF.

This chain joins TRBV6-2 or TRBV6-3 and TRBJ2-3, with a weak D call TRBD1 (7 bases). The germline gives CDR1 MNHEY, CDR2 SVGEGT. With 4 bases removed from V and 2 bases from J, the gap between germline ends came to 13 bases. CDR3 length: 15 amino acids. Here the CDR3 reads CASSWGDRYTDTQYF. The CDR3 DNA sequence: TGTGCCAGCAGTTGGGGGGACAGATACACAGATACGCAGTATTTT.

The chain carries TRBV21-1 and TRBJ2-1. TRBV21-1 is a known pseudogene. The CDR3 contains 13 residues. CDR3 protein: CASRPGTPNEQFF. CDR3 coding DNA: TGTGCCAGCCGACCCGGGACCCCCAATGAGCAGTTCTTC.

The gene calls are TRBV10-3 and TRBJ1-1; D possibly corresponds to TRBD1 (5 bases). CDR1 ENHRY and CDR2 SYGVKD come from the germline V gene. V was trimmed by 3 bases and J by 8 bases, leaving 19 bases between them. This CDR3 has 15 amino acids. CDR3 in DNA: TGTGCCATCAGTGATTTCGTGGGTCGGGACGCGGAAGCTTTCTTT. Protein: CAISDFVGRDAEAFF.

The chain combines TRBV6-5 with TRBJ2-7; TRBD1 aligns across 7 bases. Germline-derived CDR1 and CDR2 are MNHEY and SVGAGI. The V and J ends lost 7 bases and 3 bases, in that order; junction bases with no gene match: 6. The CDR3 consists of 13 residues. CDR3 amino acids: CASNRGQFYEQYF. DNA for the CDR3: TGTGCCAGCAACAGGGGACAGTTCTACGAGCAGTACTTC.

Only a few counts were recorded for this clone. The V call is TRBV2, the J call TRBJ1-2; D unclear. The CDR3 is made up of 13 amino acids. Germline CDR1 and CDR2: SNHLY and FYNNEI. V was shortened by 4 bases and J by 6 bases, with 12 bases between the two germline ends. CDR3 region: CASSVAGRHGYTF. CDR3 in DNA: TGTGCCAGCAGTGTAGCGGGGAGACATGGCTACACCTTC.

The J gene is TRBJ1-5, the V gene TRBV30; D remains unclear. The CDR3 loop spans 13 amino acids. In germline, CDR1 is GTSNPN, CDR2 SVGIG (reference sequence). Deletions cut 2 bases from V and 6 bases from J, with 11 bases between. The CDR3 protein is CAWSPRNRQPQHF. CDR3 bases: TGTGCCTGGAGTCCTCGCAATCGTCAGCCCCAGCATTTT.

In DNA, the CDR3 is TGCGCCAGCAGCTGGGACAGGACATATGGCTACACCTTC. Encoded protein: CASSWDRTYGYTF. V usage is TRBV5-1 and J usage is TRBJ1-2; 8 bases are a match to TRBD1. CDR1 and CDR2 (germline): SGHRS, YFSETQ. V trimming: 3 bases; J trimming: 5 bases; junction bases outside the gene matches: 3. This CDR3 is 13 amino acids long.

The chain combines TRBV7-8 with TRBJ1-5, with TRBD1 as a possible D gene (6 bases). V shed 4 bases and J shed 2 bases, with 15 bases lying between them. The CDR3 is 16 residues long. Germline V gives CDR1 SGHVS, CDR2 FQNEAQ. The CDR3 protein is CASSSGGGRGNQPQHF. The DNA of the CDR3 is TGTGCCAGCAGCTCCGGCGGGGGGCGAGGCAATCAGCCCCAGCATTTT.

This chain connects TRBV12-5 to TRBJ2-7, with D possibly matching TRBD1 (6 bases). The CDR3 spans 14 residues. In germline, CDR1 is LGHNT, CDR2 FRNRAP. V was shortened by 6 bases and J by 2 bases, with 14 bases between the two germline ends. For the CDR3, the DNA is TGTGCTAGTGGCGGATTCCAGGGGCCCTACGAGCAGTACTTC. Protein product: CASGGFQGPYEQYF.

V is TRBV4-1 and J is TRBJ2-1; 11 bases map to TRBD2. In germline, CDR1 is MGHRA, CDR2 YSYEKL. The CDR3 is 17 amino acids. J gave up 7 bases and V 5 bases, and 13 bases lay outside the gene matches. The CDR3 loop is CASSSGLAGLLGNEQFF. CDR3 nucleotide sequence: TGCGCCAGCAGCTCCGGACTAGCGGGCCTCCTAGGGAATGAGCAGTTCTTC.

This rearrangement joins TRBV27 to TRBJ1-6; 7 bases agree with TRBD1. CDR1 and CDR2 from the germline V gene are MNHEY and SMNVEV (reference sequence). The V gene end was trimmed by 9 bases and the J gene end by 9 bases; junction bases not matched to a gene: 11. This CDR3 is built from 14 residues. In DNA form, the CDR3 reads TGTGCCAGTGGGGCGACAGGGCTGGGTTCACCCCTCCACTTT. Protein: CASGATGLGSPLHF.

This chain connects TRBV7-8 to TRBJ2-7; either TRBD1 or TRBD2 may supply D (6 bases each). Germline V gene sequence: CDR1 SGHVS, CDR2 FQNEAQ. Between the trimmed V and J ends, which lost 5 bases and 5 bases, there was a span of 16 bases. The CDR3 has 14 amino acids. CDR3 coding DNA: TGTGCCAGCAGCACCAGGGGACTGGGGGACGAGCAGTACTTC. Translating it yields CASSTRGLGDEQYF.

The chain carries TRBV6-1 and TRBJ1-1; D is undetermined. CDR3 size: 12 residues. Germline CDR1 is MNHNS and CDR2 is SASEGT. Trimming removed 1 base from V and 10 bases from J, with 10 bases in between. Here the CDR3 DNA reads TGTGCCAGCAGTGAAGTTCCGATGGGAGCTTTCTTT. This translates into CASSEVPMGAFF.

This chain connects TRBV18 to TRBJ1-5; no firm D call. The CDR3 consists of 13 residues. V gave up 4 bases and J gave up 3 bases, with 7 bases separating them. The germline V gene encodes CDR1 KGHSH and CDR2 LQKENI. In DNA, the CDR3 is TGTGCCAGCTCACTACAAGACAATCAGCCCCAGCATTTT. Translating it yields CASSLQDNQPQHF.

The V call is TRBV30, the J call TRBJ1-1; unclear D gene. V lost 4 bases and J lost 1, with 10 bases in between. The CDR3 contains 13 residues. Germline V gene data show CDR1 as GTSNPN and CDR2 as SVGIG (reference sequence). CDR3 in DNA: TGTGCCTGGACCCTCGCCGGGAACACTGAAGCTTTCTTT. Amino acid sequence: CAWTLAGNTEAFF.

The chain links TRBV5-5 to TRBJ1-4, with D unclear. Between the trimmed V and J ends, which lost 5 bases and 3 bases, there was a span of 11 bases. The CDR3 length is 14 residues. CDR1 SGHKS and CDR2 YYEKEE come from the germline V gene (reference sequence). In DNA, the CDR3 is TGTGCCAGCAGTGGGCACGCTGCTAATGAAAAACTGTTTTTT. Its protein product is CASSGHAANEKLFF.

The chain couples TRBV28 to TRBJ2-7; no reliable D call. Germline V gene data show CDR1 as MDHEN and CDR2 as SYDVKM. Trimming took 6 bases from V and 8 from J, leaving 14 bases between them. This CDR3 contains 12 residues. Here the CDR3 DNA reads TGTGCCAGCAGCCTGGCGGCTCCTAAGCAGTACTTC. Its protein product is CASSLAAPKQYF.

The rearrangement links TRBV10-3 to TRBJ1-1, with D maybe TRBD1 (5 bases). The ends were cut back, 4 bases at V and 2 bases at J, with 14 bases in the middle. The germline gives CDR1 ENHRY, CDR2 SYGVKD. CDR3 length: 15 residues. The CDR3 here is CAISGGPGANTEAFF. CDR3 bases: TGTGCCATCAGTGGTGGCCCCGGGGCCAACACTGAAGCTTTCTTT.

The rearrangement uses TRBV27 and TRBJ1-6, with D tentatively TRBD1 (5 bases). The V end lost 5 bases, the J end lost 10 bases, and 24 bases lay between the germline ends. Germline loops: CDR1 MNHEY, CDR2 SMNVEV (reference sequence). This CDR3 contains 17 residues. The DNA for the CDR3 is TGTGCCAGCAGTCCCCGAGTCCCCAGGGTTTCGTACTCACCCCTCCACTTT. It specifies CASSPRVPRVSYSPLHF.

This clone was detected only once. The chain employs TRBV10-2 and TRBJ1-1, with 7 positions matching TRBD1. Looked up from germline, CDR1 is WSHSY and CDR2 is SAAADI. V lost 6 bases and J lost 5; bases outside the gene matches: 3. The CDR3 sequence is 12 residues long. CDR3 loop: CASSPRGTEAFF. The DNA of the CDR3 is TGCGCCAGCAGCCCCAGGGGGACTGAAGCTTTCTTT.

The DNA of the CDR3 is TGTGCCAGCAGCTTGGGGCGCAGAGGGGGAACTAATGAAAAACTGTTTTTT. It specifies CASSLGRRGGTNEKLFF. The chain combines TRBV5-8 with TRBJ1-4; D is perhaps TRBD1 (6 bases). Germline CDR1 is SGHTS and CDR2 is YDEGEE. V was shortened by 0 bases and J by 1 base, with 13 bases between the two germline ends. The CDR3 sequence is 17 residues long.

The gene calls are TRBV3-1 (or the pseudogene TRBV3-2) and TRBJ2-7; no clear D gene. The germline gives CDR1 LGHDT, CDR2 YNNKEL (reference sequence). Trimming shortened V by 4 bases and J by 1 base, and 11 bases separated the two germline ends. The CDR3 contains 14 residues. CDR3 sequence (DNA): TGTGCCAGCAGCCTCAGAGACCGATCCTACGAGCAGTACTTC. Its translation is CASSLRDRSYEQYF.